This T cell receptor beta chain was recovered during a study of CD8+CD57+ T cells in acquired aplastic anemia. As for the study in general: Sorted CD4+ plus CD8+ cells gave DNA averaging around 3.2 ug.

Patients selected for sequencing had displayed CD8+CD57+ cell expansion by flow cytometry. Severe acquired aplastic anemia affected all patients. TCR beta VDJ combinations and CDR3 sequences were profiled from genomic DNA. TCRdb passed the reads through MiXCR, listing each CDR3 protein once. The data contain about 160,000 distinct CDR3 sequences, 65% to 75% of them singletons. Notes on this clonotype: Its target is unknown.

Regarding the study as a whole: Patients and controls had in common 25 to 30 CD8+ CDR3 sequences.

Deletions cut 3 bases from V and 11 bases from J, with 17 bases between. This CDR3 has 14 residues. Germline V gene lookup returns CDR1 MGHDK and CDR2 SYGVNS. Sequencing was done on a sample of sorted CD4+, CD8+, or CD8+CD57+ T cells (not recorded which) from PBMCs. The chain links TRBV25-1 to TRBJ1-3, with D maybe TRBD1 (5 bases). This clonotype originated in a human donor with aplastic anemia. The CDR3 is CASSDSGTGIAIYF. CDR3 nucleotides: TGTGCCAGCAGTGATTCCGGGACCGGTATCGCCATATATTTT.